What follows is one TCR beta chain and its context. These data belong to a study of blood T cell repertoires in COVID-19. The overall study: Samples came from the United States, Italy and Spain, spanning acute and convalescent COVID-19.

The data were produced by immunoSEQ multiplex PCR, yet TCRdb's version contains in-frame clones alone and is incomplete. The table has 200,000 to 250,000 clones, 85% to 90% seen once. Adults between about 18 and 95 years of age took part from fewer than 30 US areas. Germline loops: CDR1 DFQATT, CDR2 SNEGSKA (reference sequence). This CDR3 contains 11 residues. The specimen sequenced was PBMCs or T cells enriched from blood (not recorded which). This receptor was obtained from a man aged 45-60 years who had been exposed to COVID-19. The rearrangement joins TRBV20-1 to TRBJ2-5; a possible D gene is TRBD2 (5 bases). The CDR3 coding sequence is TGCACTTCGGACTCATTGGAGACCCAGTACTTC. Protein sequence: CTSDSLETQYF.